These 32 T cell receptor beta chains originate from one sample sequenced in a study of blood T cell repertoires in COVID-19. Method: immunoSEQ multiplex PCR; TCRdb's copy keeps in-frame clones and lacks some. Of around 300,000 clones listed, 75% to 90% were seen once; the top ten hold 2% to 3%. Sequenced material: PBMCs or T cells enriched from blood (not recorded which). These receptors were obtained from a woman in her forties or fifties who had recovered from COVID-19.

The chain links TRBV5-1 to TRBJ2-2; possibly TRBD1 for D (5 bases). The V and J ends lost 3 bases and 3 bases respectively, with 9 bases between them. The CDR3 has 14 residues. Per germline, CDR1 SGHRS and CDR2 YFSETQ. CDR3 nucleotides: TGCGCCAGCAGCTCTGACAGTTACACCGGGGAGCTGTTTTTT. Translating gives CASSSDSYTGELFF.

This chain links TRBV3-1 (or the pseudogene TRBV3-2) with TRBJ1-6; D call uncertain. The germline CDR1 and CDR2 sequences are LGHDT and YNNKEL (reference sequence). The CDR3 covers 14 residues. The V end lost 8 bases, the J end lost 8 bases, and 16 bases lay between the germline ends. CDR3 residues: CASRIRAGDSPLHF. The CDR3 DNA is TGTGCCAGCCGCATAAGGGCGGGAGATTCACCCCTCCACTTT.

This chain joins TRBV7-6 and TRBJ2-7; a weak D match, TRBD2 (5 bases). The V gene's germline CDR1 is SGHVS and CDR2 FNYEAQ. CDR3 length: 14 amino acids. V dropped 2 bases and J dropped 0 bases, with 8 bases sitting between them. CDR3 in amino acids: CASSLRRDSYEQYF. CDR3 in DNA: TGTGCCAGCAGCTTACGACGGGACTCCTACGAGCAGTACTTC.

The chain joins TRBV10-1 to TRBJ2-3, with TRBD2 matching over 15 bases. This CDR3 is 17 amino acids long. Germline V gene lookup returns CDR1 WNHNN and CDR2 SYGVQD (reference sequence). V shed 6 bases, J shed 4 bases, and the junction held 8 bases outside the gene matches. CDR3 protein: CASSPGLAGGWADTQYF. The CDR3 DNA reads TGCGCCAGCAGCCCGGGACTAGCGGGAGGTTGGGCAGATACGCAGTATTTT.

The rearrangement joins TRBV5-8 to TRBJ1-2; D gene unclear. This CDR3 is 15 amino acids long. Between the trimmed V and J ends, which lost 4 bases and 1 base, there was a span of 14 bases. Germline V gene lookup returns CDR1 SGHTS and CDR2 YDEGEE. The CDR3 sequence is CASSHSVSGNYGYTF. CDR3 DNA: TGTGCCAGCAGCCATTCGGTTAGCGGTAACTATGGCTACACCTTC.

This chain's CDR3 is CASSDERSSYNEQFF. The CDR3 DNA reads TGTGCCAGCAGTGATGAGCGGAGCTCCTACAATGAGCAGTTCTTC. The V and J genes are TRBV2 and TRBJ2-1, with D perhaps TRBD2 (5 bases). The germline V and J ends were trimmed by 3 bases and 0 bases, with 9 bases remaining between them. In germline, CDR1 is SNHLY, CDR2 FYNNEI. The CDR3 has 15 residues.

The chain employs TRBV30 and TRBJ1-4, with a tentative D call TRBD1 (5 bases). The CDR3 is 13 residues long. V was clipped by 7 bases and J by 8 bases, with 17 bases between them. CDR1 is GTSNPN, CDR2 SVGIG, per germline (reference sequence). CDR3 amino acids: CASRGSTMEKLFF. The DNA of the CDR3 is TGTGCCTCGCGGGGCTCCACGATGGAAAAACTGTTTTTT.

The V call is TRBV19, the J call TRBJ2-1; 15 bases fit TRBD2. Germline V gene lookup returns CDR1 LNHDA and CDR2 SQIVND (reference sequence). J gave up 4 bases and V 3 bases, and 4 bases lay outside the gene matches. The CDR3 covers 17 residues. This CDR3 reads CASSIGLAGGQYNEQFF. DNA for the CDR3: TGTGCCAGTAGTATCGGACTAGCGGGGGGGCAATACAATGAGCAGTTCTTC. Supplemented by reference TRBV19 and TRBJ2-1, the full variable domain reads DGGITQSPKYLFRKEGQNVTLSCEQNLNHDAMYWYRQDPGQGLRLIYYSQIVNDFQKGDIAEGYSVSREKKESFPLTVTSAQKNPTAFYLCASSIGLAGGQYNEQFFGPGTRLTVL.

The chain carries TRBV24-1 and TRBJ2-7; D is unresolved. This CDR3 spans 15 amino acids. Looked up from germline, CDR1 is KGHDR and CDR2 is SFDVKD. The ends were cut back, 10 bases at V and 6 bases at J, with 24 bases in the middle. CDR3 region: CATSPGFRRSSEQYF. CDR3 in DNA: TGTGCCACTTCTCCAGGTTTCCGCCGCTCGAGCGAGCAGTACTTC.

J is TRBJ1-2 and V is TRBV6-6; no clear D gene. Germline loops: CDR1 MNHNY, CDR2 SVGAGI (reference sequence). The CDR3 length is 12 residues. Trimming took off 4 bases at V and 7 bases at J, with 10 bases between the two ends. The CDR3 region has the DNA TGTGCCAGCAGTTTGGAGTATGGTGGCTACACCTTC. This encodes CASSLEYGGYTF.

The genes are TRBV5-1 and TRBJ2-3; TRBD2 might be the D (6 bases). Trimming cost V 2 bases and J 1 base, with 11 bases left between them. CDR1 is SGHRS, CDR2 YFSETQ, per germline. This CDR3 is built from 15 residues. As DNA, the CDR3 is TGCGCCAGCAGCTTAGAAACGGGGGGCACAGATACGCAGTATTTT. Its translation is CASSLETGGTDTQYF.

The CDR3, as DNA: TGTGCCATCCTGTCGGGGGGGAGATCGCTCTATGGCTACACCTTC. Its protein is CAILSGGRSLYGYTF. The rearrangement links TRBV2 to TRBJ1-2; D is possibly TRBD1 (5 bases). The length of the CDR3 is 15 residues. The germline CDR1 and CDR2 sequences are SNHLY and FYNNEI. V lost 10 bases and J 4 bases, leaving 22 bases between the germline ends.

CDR3 nucleotide sequence: TGTGCCAGCAGGAGTACAGGGGGAAGCACAGATACGCAGTATTTT. Translated, it gives CASRSTGGSTDTQYF. V and J are TRBV6-4 and TRBJ2-3; 8 nucleotides line up with TRBD1. The CDR3 has 15 residues. CDR1 is MRHNA, CDR2 SNTAGT, per germline. Trimming at V came to 6 bases and at J to 0 bases, leaving 5 bases not matched to a gene.

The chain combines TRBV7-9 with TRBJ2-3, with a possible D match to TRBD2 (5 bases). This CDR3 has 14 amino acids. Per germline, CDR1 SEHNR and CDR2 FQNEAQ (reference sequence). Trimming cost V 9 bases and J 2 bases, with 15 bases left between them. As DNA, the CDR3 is TGTGCCAGTTCCTCGAGGGAATTCACAGATACGCAGTATTTT. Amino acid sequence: CASSSREFTDTQYF.

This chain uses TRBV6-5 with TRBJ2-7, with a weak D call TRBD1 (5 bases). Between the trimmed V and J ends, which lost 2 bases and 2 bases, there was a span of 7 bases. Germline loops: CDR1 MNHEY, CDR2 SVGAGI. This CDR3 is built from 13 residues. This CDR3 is CASSYRRAYEQYF. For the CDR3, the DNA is TGTGCCAGCAGTTACCGCAGGGCCTACGAGCAGTACTTC.

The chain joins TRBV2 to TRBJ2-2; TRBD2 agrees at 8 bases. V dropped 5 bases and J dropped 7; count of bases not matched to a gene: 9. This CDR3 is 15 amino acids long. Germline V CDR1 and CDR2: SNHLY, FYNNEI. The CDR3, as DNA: TGTGCCAGCAGTCGGCGGACTAGCCGGAGCGGGGAGCTGTTTTTT. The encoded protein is CASSRRTSRSGELFF.

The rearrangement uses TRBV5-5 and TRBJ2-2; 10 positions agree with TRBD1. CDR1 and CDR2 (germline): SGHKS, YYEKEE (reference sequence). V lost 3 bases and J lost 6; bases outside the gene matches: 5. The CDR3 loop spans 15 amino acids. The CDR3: CASSSWDRGAGELFF. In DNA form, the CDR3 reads TGTGCCAGCAGCTCCTGGGACAGGGGAGCCGGGGAGCTGTTTTTT. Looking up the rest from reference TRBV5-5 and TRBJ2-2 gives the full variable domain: DAGVTQSPTHLIKTRGQQVTLRCSPISGHKSVSWYQQVLGQGPQFIFQYYEKEERGRGNFPDRFSARQFPNYSSELNVNALLLGDSALYLCASSSWDRGAGELFFGEGSRLTVL.

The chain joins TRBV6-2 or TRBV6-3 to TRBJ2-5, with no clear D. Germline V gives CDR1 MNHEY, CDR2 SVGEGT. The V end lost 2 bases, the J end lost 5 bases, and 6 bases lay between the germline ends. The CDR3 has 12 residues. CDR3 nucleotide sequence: TGTGCCAGCAGTTACCTTGTTGAGACCCAGTACTTC. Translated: CASSYLVETQYF.

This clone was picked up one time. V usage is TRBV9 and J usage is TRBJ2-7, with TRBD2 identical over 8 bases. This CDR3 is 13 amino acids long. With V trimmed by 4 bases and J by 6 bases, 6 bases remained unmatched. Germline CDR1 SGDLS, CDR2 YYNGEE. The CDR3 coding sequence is TGTGCCAGCAGCTCCCCCAGCGGGGGCGAGCAGTACTTC. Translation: CASSSPSGGEQYF.

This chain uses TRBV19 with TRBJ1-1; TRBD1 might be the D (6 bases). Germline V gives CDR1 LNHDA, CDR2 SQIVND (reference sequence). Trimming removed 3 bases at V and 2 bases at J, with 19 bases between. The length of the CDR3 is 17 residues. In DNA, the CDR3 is TGTGCCAGTAGTATCGCGACAGGACGAGGGCCTAACACTGAAGCTTTCTTT. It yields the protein CASSIATGRGPNTEAFF.

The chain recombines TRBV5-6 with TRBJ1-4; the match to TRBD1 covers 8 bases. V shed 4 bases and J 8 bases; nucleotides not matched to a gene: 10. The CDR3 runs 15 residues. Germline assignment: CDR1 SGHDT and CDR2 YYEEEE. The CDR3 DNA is TGTGCCAGCAGCCTAGGACAGGGCGGGAGAGAAAAACTGTTTTTT. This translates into CASSLGQGGREKLFF.

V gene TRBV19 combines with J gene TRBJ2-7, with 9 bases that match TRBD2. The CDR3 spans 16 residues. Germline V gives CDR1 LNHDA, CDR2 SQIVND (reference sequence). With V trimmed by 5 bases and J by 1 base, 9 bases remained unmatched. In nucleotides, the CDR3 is TGTGCCAGTAGTGTACTATGGACTAGCGTTTCCTACGAGCAGTACTTC. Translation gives CASSVLWTSVSYEQYF.

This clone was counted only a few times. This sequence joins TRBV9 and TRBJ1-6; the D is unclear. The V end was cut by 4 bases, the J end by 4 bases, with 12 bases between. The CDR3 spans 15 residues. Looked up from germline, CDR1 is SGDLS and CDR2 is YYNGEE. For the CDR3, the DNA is TGTGCCAGCAGCTCAGTAGCGGTGTATAATTCACCCCTCCACTTT. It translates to CASSSVAVYNSPLHF.

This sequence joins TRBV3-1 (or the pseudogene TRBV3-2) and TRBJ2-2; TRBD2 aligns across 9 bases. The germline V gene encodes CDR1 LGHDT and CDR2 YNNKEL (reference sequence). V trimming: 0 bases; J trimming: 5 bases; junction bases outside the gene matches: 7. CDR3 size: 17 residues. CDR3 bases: TGTGCCAGCAGCCAAGAATCGGAGACTAGCGGAACCGGGGAGCTGTTTTTT. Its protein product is CASSQESETSGTGELFF.

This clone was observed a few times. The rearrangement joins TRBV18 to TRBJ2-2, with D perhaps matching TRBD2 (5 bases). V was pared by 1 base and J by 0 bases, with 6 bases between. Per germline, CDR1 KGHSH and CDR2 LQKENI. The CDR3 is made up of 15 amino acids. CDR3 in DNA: TGTGCCAGCTCACCACGGGAGTCGAACACCGGGGAGCTGTTTTTT. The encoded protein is CASSPRESNTGELFF. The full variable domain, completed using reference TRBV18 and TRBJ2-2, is NAGVMQNPRHLVRRRGQEARLRCSPMKGHSHVYWYRQLPEEGLKFMVYLQKENIIDESGMPKERFSAEFPKEGPSILRIQQVVRGDSAAYFCASSPRESNTGELFFGEGSRLTVL.

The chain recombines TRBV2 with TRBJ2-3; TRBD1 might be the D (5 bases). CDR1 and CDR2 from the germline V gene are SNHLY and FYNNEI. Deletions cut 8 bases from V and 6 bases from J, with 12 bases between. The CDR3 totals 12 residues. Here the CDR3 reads CASHTGLDTQYF. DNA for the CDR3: TGTGCCAGCCACACAGGTTTGGATACGCAGTATTTT.

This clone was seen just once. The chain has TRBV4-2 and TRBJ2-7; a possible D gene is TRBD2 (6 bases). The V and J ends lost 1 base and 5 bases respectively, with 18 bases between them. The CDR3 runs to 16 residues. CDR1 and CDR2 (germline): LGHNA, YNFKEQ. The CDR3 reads CASSQGRGGLRNEQYF. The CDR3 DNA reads TGTGCCAGCAGCCAAGGACGTGGAGGGCTTAGGAACGAGCAGTACTTC.

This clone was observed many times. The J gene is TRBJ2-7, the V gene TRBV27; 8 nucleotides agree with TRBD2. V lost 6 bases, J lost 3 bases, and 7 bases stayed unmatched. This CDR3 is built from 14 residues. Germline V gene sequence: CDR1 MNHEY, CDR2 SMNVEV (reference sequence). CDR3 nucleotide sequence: TGTGCCAGCAGCTACGGGACTAGTGGCTACGAGCAGTACTTC. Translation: CASSYGTSGYEQYF.

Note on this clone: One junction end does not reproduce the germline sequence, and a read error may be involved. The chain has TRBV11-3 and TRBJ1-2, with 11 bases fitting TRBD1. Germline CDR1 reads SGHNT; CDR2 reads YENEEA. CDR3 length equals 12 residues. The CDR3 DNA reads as TGTGCCAGCAGCTTGGGGACAGGGGGGCGCTTCTTC. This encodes CASSLGTGGRFF.

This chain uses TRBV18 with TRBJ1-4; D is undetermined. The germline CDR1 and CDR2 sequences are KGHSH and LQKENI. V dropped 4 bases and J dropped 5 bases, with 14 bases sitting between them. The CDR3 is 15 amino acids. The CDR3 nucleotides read TGTGCCAGCTCACGGCCAGGTTCTTTGAATGAAAAACTGTTTTTT. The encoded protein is CASSRPGSLNEKLFF.

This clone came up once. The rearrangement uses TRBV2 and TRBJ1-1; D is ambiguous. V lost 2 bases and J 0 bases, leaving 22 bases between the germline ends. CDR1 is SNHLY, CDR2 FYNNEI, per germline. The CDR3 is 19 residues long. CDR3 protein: CASSERARKARGMNTEAFF. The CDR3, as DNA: TGTGCCAGCAGTGAAAGGGCCCGAAAGGCCCGGGGAATGAACACTGAAGCTTTCTTT. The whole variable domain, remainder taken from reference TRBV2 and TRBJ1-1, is EPEVTQTPSHQVTQMGQEVILRCVPISNHLYFYWYRQILGQKVEFLVSFYNNEISEKSEIFDDQFSVERPDGSNFTLKIRSTKLEDSAMYFCASSERARKARGMNTEAFFGQGTRLTVV.

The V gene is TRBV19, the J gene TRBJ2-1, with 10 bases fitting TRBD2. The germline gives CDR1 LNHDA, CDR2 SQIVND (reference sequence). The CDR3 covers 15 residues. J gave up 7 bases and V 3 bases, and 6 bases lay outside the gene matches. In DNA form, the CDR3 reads TGTGCCAGTAGTATCCAAGCGGGGGGGACAAATGAGCAGTTCTTC. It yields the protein CASSIQAGGTNEQFF.